These 26 T cell receptor beta chains share one sample of origin, sequenced in a study of Graves' ophthalmopathy and Graves' hyperthyroidism. From RNA, the CDR3 regions of TCR beta chains were amplified and sequenced. An initial RT-PCR round employing HTBI primers preceded a second-round multiplex PCR. TCRdb used MiXCR to reprocess the multiplex PCR reads, holding one entry per CDR3 protein. Here the sample spans over 150,000 distinct CDR3 sequences, 30% to 45% being singletons. The sequencing sample was made of peripheral blood. These receptors were collected from a woman aged 40 to 55 with Graves' ophthalmopathy.

This chain uses TRBV6-2 or TRBV6-3 with TRBJ1-2, with unresolved D. V was cut by 5 bases and J by 6 bases, with 10 bases left in between. Germline-derived CDR1 and CDR2 are MNHEY and SVGEGT. CDR3 length: 12 residues. CDR3 coding DNA: TGTGCCAGCAGTCCGACTGAGGATGGCTACACCTTC. Protein product: CASSPTEDGYTF.

The genes are TRBV27 and TRBJ1-1, with D possibly TRBD1 on 6 matching bases. CDR3 length equals 17 residues. V dropped 0 bases and J dropped 0 bases, with 14 bases sitting between them. Germline CDR1 is MNHEY and CDR2 is SMNVEV (reference sequence). As DNA, the CDR3 is TGTGCCAGCAGTTTATCTTGGGGGGACATGATGAACACTGAAGCTTTCTTT. As protein: CASSLSWGDMMNTEAFF.

This clonotype occurred once. V and J are TRBV7-8 and TRBJ1-1, with unresolved D. Trimming cost V 3 bases and J 0 bases, with 20 bases left between them. The germline V gene encodes CDR1 SGHVS and CDR2 FQNEAQ. The CDR3 contains 18 residues. The CDR3 region is CASSFRAAHPFMNTEAFF. CDR3 in DNA: TGTGCCAGCAGCTTCCGGGCTGCCCACCCCTTTATGAACACTGAAGCTTTCTTT.

The rearrangement joins TRBV25-1 to TRBJ1-5, with D possibly matching TRBD1 (6 bases). The CDR3 spans 19 residues. The V and J ends lost 5 bases and 0 bases respectively, with 23 bases between them. Germline CDR1 MGHDK, CDR2 SYGVNS. The CDR3 protein is CASSKLGGDRPASNQPQHF. The CDR3 DNA follows: TGTGCCAGCAGTAAATTAGGGGGTGATCGGCCAGCTAGCAATCAGCCCCAGCATTTT.

The chain is built from TRBV7-2 and TRBJ2-5; the match to TRBD2 covers 15 bases. This CDR3 contains 16 residues. J gave up 5 bases and V 5 bases, and 6 bases lay outside the gene matches. CDR1 and CDR2 (germline): SGHTA, FQGNSA. CDR3 amino acids: CASSPGTSGRLETQYF. The CDR3 DNA reads as TGTGCCAGCAGCCCTGGGACTAGCGGGAGGTTGGAGACCCAGTACTTC. The whole variable domain, remainder taken from reference TRBV7-2 and TRBJ2-5, is GAGVSQSPSNKVTEKGKDVELRCDPISGHTALYWYRQSLGQGLEFLIYFQGNSAPDKSGLPSDRFSAERTGGSVSTLTIQRTQQEDSAVYLCASSPGTSGRLETQYFGPGTRLLVL.

Many counts were recorded for this clonotype. This chain uses TRBV11-2 with TRBJ2-2, with 10 bases aligning to TRBD2. Germline V gene sequence: CDR1 SGHAT, CDR2 FQNNGV. Germline trimming cut 4 bases from V and 1 base from J; bases unmatched to any gene: 9. The CDR3 loop spans 18 amino acids. CDR3 loop: CASSYGASGRENTGELFF. CDR3 DNA sequence: TGTGCCAGCAGCTACGGGGCTAGCGGGAGAGAGAACACCGGGGAGCTGTTTTTT. Looking up the rest from reference TRBV11-2 and TRBJ2-2 gives the full variable domain: EAGVAQSPRYKIIEKRQSVAFWCNPISGHATLYWYQQILGQGPKLLIQFQNNGVVDDSQLPKDRFSAERLKGVDSTLKIQPAKLEDSAVYLCASSYGASGRENTGELFFGEGSRLTVL.

The rearrangement links TRBV6-2 or TRBV6-3 to TRBJ1-5; D call uncertain. Trimming left V 0 bases short and J 7 bases short, with 4 bases between. Germline V gene lookup returns CDR1 MNHEY and CDR2 SVGEGT. The CDR3 sequence is 12 residues long. CDR3 DNA: TGTGCCAGCAGTTACTCTTCCCAGCCCCAGCATTTT. Translating gives CASSYSSQPQHF.

This clonotype was picked up many times. This rearrangement joins TRBV28 to TRBJ2-5, with TRBD2 matching 15 bases. The CDR3 sequence is 17 residues long. V shed 6 bases and J 2 bases; nucleotides not matched to a gene: 7. CDR1 is MDHEN, CDR2 SYDVKM, per germline. For the CDR3, the DNA is TGTGCCAGCAGACCCGCAGGACTAGCGGGGGGGCAAGAGACCCAGTACTTC. Protein product: CASRPAGLAGGQETQYF.

This clonotype showed up many times. The gene calls are TRBV20-1 and TRBJ1-6; D is perhaps TRBD1 (6 bases). Germline-derived CDR1 and CDR2 are DFQATT and SNEGSKA (reference sequence). CDR3 length: 14 residues. The germline V and J ends were trimmed by 0 bases and 6 bases, with 9 bases remaining between them. In DNA form, the CDR3 reads TGCAGTGCTAGAGAGGGCAGGGGTAATTCACCCCTCCACTTT. It encodes CSAREGRGNSPLHF.

This rearrangement joins TRBV4-2 to TRBJ2-2, with 11 bases lining up with TRBD2. V lost 0 bases and J lost 4; bases outside the gene matches: 4. This CDR3 region has 17 residues. The germline V gene encodes CDR1 LGHNA and CDR2 YNFKEQ. The CDR3 region is CASSQDRSGRATGELFF. The CDR3 DNA sequence: TGTGCCAGCAGCCAAGATCGTAGCGGGAGGGCCACCGGGGAGCTGTTTTTT.

In this sample, this clonotype turned up many times. This chain links TRBV28 with TRBJ2-7; 7 nucleotides align to TRBD1. V trimming: 5 bases; J trimming: 5 bases; junction bases outside the gene matches: 9. The CDR3 runs 14 residues. Germline loops: CDR1 MDHEN, CDR2 SYDVKM. In nucleotides, the CDR3 is TGTGCCAGCAGTCGCACTGACAGGGTACACGAGCAGTACTTC. Translated: CASSRTDRVHEQYF.

This chain connects TRBV28 to TRBJ2-5; 10 bases are a match to TRBD2. From germline, CDR1 is MDHEN and CDR2 SYDVKM. V lost 3 bases, J lost 10 bases, and 11 bases stayed unmatched. This CDR3 region has 15 residues. The CDR3: CASSFRLAGAGVQYF. CDR3 DNA sequence: TGTGCCAGCAGTTTTAGGCTAGCGGGAGCGGGAGTCCAGTACTTC.

The chain carries TRBV12-3 or TRBV12-4 and TRBJ1-2, with 8 bases matching TRBD1. J was trimmed by 8 bases and V by 5 bases; bases with no gene match: 16. CDR3 length equals 16 residues. The CDR3 is CASSLRGRRGSWGYTF. DNA for the CDR3: TGTGCCAGCAGTCTCAGGGGGCGCAGGGGATCGTGGGGCTACACCTTC.

This clonotype was detected many times. The chain employs TRBV4-1 and TRBJ2-7; TRBD2 matches at 10 bases. CDR1 is MGHRA and CDR2 is YSYEKL in the germline V gene. V was clipped by 2 bases and J by 3 bases; unmatched bases: 4. The CDR3 spans 15 residues. CDR3 DNA: TGCGCCAGCAGCCAACTTACTAGCGGGAACTACGAGCAGTACTTC. Its translation: CASSQLTSGNYEQYF.

This chain joins TRBV12-3 or TRBV12-4 and TRBJ1-2; no clear D gene. CDR3 length: 14 residues. V lost 6 bases and J 1 base, leaving 12 bases between the germline ends. The CDR3 sequence: CASRLPPHNYGYTF. CDR3 DNA sequence: TGTGCCAGCAGGTTACCCCCCCATAACTATGGCTACACCTTC.

This clonotype was picked up many times. The rearrangement uses TRBV19 and TRBJ2-7; a weak D match, TRBD1 (6 bases). The CDR3 contains 15 residues. V was cut by 1 base and J by 4 bases, with 14 bases left in between. Looked up from germline, CDR1 is LNHDA and CDR2 is SQIVND (reference sequence). CDR3 region: CASSIVGDTKYEQYF. In DNA, the CDR3 is TGTGCCAGTAGTATAGTTGGGGACACAAAATACGAGCAGTACTTC.

This clonotype showed up many times. The chain has TRBV5-5 and TRBJ2-7; no reliable D call. CDR1 is SGHKS, CDR2 YYEKEE, per germline (reference sequence). V was shortened by 7 bases and J by 3 bases, with 11 bases between the two germline ends. CDR3 length: 12 amino acids. In DNA, the CDR3 is TGTGCCAGCCTACGGACGGACTACGAGCAGTACTTC. Amino acids: CASLRTDYEQYF.

This sequence joins TRBV6-5 and TRBJ2-2; D might be TRBD1 (5 bases). Germline assignment: CDR1 MNHEY and CDR2 SVGAGI. This CDR3 is 15 amino acids long. Trimming took off 0 bases at V and 3 bases at J, with 8 bases between the two ends. The CDR3 DNA is TGTGCCAGCAGTTACTCACAGGCGGACACCGGGGAGCTGTTTTTT. Translation: CASSYSQADTGELFF.

This clonotype was counted at least ten times. This chain links TRBV15 with TRBJ1-6, with D unclear. Germline loops: CDR1 LNHNV, CDR2 YYDKDF (reference sequence). With 0 bases removed from V and 6 bases from J, the gap between germline ends came to 9 bases. This CDR3 has 15 residues. The CDR3 DNA follows: TGTGCCACCAGCAGAGATCAAAGAGTTAATTCACCCCTCCACTTT. Protein sequence: CATSRDQRVNSPLHF.

The sample holds many counts of this clonotype. The gene calls are TRBV29-1 and TRBJ2-7; 10 bases agree with TRBD2. The CDR3 spans 14 residues. V lost 2 bases and J lost 3; bases outside the gene matches: 4. Germline assignment: CDR1 SQVTM and CDR2 ANQGSEA. CDR3 DNA: TGCAGCGTTGAAACTAGCGGGAAGCTCTACGAGCAGTACTTC. It encodes CSVETSGKLYEQYF.

This clonotype was recorded many times. This chain links TRBV27 with TRBJ2-7, with TRBD1 matching over 8 bases. Unmatched junction bases numbered 2, after V lost 8 bases and J lost 5 bases. The germline V gene has CDR1 MNHEY and CDR2 SMNVEV (reference sequence). CDR3 length: 11 amino acids. The CDR3 nucleotides are TGTGCCAGCGGACAGGGCCACGAGCAGTACTTC. Translated, it gives CASGQGHEQYF.

This clonotype was observed at least ten times. The chain carries TRBV2 and TRBJ2-5; no firm D call. V lost 7 bases to trimming and J lost 5 bases, with 14 bases between them. The germline gives CDR1 SNHLY, CDR2 FYNNEI. CDR3 size: 13 residues. The CDR3 DNA is TGTGCCAGCACCCCCGGAGACGTGGAGACCCAGTACTTC. Translation: CASTPGDVETQYF.

Many counts were recorded for this clonotype. The rearrangement uses TRBV5-1 and TRBJ2-7, with D possibly matching TRBD2 (5 bases). Germline loops: CDR1 SGHRS, CDR2 YFSETQ. Trimming removed 5 bases at V and 3 bases at J, with 12 bases between. The CDR3 covers 13 residues. CDR3 DNA: TGCGCCAGCAGGTCTAGCACCCTCTACGAGCAGTACTTC. It codes for CASRSSTLYEQYF.

V is TRBV6-1 and J is TRBJ2-7; D possibly corresponds to TRBD2 (6 bases). V lost 3 bases to trimming and J lost 2 bases, with 11 bases between them. There are 14 residues in the CDR3. Germline V gene lookup returns CDR1 MNHNS and CDR2 SASEGT. The chain's CDR3 is CASSDLAGPYEQYF. CDR3 bases: TGTGCCAGCAGTGATTTGGCGGGGCCCTACGAGCAGTACTTC.

This clonotype was seen at least ten times. The CDR3 region has the DNA TGTGCCAGCAGCGTAGTTCCGGAATCGGGCGGCTACACCTTC. Its protein is CASSVVPESGGYTF. This chain links TRBV9 with TRBJ1-2; D not certain. CDR3 length equals 14 residues. Germline V CDR1 and CDR2: SGDLS, YYNGEE. Between the trimmed V and J ends, which lost 0 bases and 8 bases, there was a span of 14 bases.

This chain links TRBV12-3 or TRBV12-4 with TRBJ1-5; D is unresolved. Trimming took 1 base from V and 6 from J, leaving 10 bases between them. The CDR3 loop spans 14 amino acids. The CDR3 here is CASSLGQLGQPQHF. The CDR3 DNA is TGTGCCAGCAGTTTAGGTCAGCTCGGTCAGCCCCAGCATTTT.